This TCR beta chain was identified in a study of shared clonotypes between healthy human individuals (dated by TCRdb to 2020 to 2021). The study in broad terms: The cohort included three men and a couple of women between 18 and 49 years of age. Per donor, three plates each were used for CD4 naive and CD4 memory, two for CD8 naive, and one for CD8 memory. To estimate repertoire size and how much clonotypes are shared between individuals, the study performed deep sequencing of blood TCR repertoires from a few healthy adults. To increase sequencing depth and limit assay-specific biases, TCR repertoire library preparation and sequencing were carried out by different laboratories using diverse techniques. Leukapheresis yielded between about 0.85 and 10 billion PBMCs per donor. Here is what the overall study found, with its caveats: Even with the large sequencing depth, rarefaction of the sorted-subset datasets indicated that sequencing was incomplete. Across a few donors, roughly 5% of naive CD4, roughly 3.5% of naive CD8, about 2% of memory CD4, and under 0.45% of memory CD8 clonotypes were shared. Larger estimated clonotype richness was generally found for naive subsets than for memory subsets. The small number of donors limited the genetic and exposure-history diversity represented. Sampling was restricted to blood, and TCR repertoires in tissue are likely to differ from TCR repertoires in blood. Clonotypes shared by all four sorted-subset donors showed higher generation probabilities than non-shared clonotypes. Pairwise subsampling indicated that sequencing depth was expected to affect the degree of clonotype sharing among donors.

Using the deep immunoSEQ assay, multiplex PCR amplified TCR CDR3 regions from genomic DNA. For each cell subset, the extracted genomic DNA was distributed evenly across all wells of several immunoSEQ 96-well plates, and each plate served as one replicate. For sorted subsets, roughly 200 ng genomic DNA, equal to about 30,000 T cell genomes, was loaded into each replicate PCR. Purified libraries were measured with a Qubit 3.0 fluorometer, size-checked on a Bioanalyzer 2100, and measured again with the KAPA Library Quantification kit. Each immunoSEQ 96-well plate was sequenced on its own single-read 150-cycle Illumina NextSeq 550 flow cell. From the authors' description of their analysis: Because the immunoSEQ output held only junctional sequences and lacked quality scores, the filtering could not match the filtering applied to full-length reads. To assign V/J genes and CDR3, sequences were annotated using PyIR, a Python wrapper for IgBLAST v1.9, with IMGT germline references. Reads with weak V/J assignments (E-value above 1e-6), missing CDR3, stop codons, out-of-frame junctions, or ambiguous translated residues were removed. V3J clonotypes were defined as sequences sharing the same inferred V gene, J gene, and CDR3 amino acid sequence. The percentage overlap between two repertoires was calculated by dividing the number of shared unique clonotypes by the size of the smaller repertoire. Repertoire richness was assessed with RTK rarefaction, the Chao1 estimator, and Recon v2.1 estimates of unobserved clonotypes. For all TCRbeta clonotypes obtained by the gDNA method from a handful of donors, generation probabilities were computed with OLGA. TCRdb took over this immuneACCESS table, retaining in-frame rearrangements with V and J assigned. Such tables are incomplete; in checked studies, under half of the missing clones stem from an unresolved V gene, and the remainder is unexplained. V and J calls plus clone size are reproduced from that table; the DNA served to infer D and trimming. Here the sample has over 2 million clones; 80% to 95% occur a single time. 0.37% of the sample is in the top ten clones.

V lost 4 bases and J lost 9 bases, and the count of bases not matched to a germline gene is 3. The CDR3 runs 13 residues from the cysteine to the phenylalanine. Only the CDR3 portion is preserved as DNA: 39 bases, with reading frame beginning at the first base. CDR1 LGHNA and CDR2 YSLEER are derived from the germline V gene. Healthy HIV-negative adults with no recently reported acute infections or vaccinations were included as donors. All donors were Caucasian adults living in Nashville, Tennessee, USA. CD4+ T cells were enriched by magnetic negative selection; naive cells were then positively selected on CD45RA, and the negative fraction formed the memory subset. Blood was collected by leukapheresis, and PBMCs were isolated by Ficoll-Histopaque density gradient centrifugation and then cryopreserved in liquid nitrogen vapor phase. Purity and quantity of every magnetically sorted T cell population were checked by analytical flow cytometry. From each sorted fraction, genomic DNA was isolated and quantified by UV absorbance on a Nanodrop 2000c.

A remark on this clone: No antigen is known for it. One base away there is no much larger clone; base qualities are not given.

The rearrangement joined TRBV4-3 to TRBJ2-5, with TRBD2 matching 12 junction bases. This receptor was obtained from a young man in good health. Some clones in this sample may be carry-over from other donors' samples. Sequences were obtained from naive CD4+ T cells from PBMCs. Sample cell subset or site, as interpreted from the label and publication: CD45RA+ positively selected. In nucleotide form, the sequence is TGCGCCAGCAGCCCGGCTAGCGGGAGGGCCCAGTACTTC. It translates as CASSPASGRAQYF.